This T cell receptor beta chain came from a study of blood T cell repertoires in COVID-19. Trimming at V came to 11 bases and at J to 9 bases, leaving 16 bases not matched to a gene. Germline CDR1 reads MNHEY; CDR2 reads SMNVEV (reference sequence). This CDR3 spans 14 amino acids. Sequenced by immunoSEQ multiplex PCR; TCRdb stores in-frame clones only, minus some. This table has about 270,000 clones, about 88% appearing once. Source material: PBMCs or T cells enriched from blood (not recorded which). The sequence derives from a woman in her forties or fifties who had recovered from COVID-19. The J gene is TRBJ1-5, the V gene TRBV27, with TRBD1 identical over 7 bases. The CDR3 here is CAGPTTGAVGPQHF. Here the CDR3 DNA reads TGTGCCGGGCCCACTACAGGGGCGGTTGGGCCCCAGCATTTT.